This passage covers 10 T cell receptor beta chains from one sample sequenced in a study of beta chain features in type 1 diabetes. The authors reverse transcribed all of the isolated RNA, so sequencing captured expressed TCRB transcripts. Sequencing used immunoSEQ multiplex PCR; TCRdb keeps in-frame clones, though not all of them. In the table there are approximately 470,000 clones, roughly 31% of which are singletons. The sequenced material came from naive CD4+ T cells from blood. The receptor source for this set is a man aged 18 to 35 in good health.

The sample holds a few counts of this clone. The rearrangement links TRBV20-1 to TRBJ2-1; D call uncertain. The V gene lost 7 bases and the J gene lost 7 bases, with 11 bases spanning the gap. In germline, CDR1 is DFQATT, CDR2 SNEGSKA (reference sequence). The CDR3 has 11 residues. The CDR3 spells CSVRRVNEQFF. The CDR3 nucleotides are TGCAGTGTCAGAAGGGTGAATGAGCAGTTCTTC.

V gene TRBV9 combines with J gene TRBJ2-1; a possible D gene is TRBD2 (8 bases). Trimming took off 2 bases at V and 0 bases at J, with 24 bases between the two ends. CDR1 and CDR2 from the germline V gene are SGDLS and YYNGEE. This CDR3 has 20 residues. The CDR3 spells CASSVTGDTVSGSSYNEQFF. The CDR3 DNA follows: TGTGCCAGCAGCGTCACAGGGGATACAGTGAGCGGGAGCTCCTACAATGAGCAGTTCTTC.

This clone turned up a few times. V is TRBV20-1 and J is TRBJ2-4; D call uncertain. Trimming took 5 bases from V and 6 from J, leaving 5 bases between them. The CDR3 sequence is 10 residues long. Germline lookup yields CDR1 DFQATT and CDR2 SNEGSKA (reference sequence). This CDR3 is CSASRNIQYF. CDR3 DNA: TGCAGTGCTTCACGAAACATTCAGTACTTC.

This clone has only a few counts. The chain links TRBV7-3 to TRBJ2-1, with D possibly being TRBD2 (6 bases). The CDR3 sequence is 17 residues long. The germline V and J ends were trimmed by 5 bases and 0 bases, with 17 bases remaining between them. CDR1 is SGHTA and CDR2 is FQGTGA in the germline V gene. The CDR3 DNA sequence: TGTGCCAGCAGCCTCAACCCCGGGAGCGGCTCCTACAATGAGCAGTTCTTC. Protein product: CASSLNPGSGSYNEQFF.

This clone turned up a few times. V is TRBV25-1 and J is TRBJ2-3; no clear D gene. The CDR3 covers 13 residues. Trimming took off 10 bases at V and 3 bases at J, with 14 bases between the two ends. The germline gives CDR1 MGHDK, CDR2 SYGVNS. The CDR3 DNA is TGTGCCACCCAGGTTTCCGCAACAGATACGCAGTATTTT. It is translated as CATQVSATDTQYF.

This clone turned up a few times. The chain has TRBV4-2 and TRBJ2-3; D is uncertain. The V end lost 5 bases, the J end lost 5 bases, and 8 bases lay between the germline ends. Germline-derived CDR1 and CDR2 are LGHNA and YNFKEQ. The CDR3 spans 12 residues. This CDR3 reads CASSFPLDTQYF. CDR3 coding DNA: TGTGCCAGCAGCTTCCCCCTAGATACGCAGTATTTT.

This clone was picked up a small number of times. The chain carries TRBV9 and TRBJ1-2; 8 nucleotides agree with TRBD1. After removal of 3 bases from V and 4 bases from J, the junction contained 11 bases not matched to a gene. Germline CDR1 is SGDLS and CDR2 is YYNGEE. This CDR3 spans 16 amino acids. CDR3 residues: CASSAPRGQASYGYTF. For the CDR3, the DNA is TGTGCCAGCAGCGCTCCTCGGGGACAGGCGTCCTATGGCTACACCTTC.

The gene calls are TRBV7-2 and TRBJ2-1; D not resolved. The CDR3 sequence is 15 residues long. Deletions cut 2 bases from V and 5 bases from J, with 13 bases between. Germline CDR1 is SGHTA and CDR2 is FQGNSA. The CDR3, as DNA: TGTGCCAGCAGCTTATATTGGGGTCAGGACAATGAGCAGTTCTTC. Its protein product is CASSLYWGQDNEQFF.

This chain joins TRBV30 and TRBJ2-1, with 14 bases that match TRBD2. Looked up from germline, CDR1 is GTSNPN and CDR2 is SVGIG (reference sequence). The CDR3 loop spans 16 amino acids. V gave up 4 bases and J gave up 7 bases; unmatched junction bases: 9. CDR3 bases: TGTGCCTGGACATCCTCGGGACTAGCGGGAGAGAATGAGCAGTTCTTC. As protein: CAWTSSGLAGENEQFF.

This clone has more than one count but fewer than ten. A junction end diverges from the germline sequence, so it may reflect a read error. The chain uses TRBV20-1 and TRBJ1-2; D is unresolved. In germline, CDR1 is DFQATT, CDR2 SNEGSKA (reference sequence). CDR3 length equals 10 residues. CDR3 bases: TGCAGTGCTAGCGGTTCGTCCAGCCGATTC. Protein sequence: CSASGSSSRF.